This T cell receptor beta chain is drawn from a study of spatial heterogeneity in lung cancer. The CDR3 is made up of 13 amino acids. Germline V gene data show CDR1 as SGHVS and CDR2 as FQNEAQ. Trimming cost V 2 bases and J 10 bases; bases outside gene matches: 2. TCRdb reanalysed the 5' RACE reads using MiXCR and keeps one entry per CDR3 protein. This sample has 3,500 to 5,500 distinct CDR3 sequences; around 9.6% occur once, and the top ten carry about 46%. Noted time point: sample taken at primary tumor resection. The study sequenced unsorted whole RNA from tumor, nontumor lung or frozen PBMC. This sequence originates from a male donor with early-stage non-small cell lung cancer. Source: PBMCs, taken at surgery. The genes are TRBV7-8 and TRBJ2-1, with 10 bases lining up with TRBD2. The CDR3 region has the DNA TGTGCCAGCAGCTTAAATAGCGGGGGGGAGCAGTTCTTC. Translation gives CASSLNSGGEQFF.